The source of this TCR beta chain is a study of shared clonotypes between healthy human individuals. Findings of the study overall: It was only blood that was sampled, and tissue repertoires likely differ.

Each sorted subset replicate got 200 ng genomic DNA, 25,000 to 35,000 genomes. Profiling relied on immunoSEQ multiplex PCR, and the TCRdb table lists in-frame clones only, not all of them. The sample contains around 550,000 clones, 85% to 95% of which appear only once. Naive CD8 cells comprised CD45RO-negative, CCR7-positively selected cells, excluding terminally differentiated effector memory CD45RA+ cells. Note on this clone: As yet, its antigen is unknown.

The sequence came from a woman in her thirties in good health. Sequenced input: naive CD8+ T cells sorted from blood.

The CDR3 bases are TGCGCCAGCAGCCAAGACACCTCTAGCGCTAGTCAGCAGTACTTC. It translates to CASSQDTSSASQQYF. V is TRBV4-1 and J is TRBJ2-7, with a tentative D call TRBD2 (6 bases). This CDR3 is built from 15 residues. Germline CDR1 reads MGHRA; CDR2 reads YSYEKL. V dropped 0 bases and J dropped 8 bases, with 17 bases sitting between them.